These 14 T cell receptor beta chains were all obtained from the same sample, sequenced in a study of blood T cell repertoires in COVID-19 (dated by TCRdb to 2018 to 2020). Library method: the immunoSEQ multiplex PCR assay. In TCRdb, the immuneACCESS table is reduced to in-frame sequences with V and J assigned. These tables do not hold every clone; where another copy was compared, an unresolved V gene accounts for under half, and the others remain unexplained. For this sample the table gives some 210,000 clones, of which around 80% were detected only once. The top ten hold roughly 2.9% of the sample. The specimen sequenced was peripheral blood. These TCRs come from a man aged 50-60 years with active or convalescent COVID-19.

This clone came up a few times. The V gene is TRBV16, the J gene TRBJ1-1, with D possibly matching TRBD1 (5 bases). The CDR3 has 14 amino acids. The ends were cut back, 3 bases at V and 3 bases at J, with 11 bases in the middle. Germline V gene data show CDR1 as KGHSY and CDR2 as FQNENV. The CDR3 DNA follows: TGTGCCAGCAGCCAGCAGGGAGGGGACACTGAAGCTTTCTTT. As protein: CASSQQGGDTEAFF.

This chain uses TRBV4-1 with TRBJ1-2, with TRBD1 as a possible D gene (6 bases). V lost 6 bases to trimming and J lost 4 bases, with 21 bases between them. Germline CDR1 reads MGHRA; CDR2 reads YSYEKL. This CDR3 region has 16 residues. This chain's CDR3 is CASSHSQGSLLYGYTF. CDR3 DNA sequence: TGCGCCAGCAGTCACAGTCAGGGGTCCCTCCTCTATGGCTACACCTTC.

This chain joins TRBV28 and TRBJ2-5; the D gene is possibly TRBD2 (5 bases). CDR3 size: 13 residues. With 5 bases removed from V and 2 bases from J, the gap between germline ends came to 9 bases. CDR1 is MDHEN and CDR2 is SYDVKM in the germline V gene. The CDR3 bases are TGTGCCAGCAGTCGCACTAGACAAGAGACCCAGTACTTC. The encoded protein is CASSRTRQETQYF. Filled out from reference TRBV28 and TRBJ2-5, the complete variable domain reads DVKVTQSSRYLVKRTGEKVFLECVQDMDHENMFWYRQDPGLGLRLIYFSYDVKMKEKGDIPEGYSVSREKKERFSLILESASTNQTSMYLCASSRTRQETQYFGPGTRLLVL.

This chain links TRBV2 with TRBJ1-5; 7 bases fit TRBD1. J was trimmed by 3 bases and V by 7 bases; bases with no gene match: 3. This CDR3 comprises 13 residues. The V gene's germline CDR1 is SNHLY and CDR2 FYNNEI. In DNA form, the CDR3 reads TGTGCCAGCAAGGGACAGAACAATCAGCCCCAGCATTTT. Amino acids: CASKGQNNQPQHF.

This rearrangement joins TRBV9 to TRBJ1-2; 7 bases line up with TRBD1. The CDR3 extends over 15 amino acids. The V gene end was trimmed by 3 bases and the J gene end by 6 bases; junction bases not matched to a gene: 11. The germline gives CDR1 SGDLS, CDR2 YYNGEE. The chain's CDR3 is CASSAKTTGLDGYTF. The CDR3 DNA follows: TGTGCCAGCAGCGCGAAAACGACAGGGTTGGATGGCTACACCTTC.

The chain recombines TRBV5-1 with TRBJ2-1; 7 bases fit TRBD2. This CDR3 region has 16 residues. The germline V gene has CDR1 SGHRS and CDR2 YFSETQ. With V trimmed by 2 bases and J by 4 bases, 9 bases remained unmatched. CDR3 bases: TGCGCCAGCAGCTTCCTCGGACTAGACACTTACAATGAGCAGTTCTTC. It translates to CASSFLGLDTYNEQFF.

In DNA form, the CDR3 reads TGTGCCAGCAGGGCTTTTGGCACAGATACGCAGTATTTT. It specifies CASRAFGTDTQYF. The chain couples TRBV6-5 to TRBJ2-3; unclear D gene. The CDR3 covers 13 residues. Deletions cut 6 bases from V and 1 base from J, with 8 bases between. The germline V gene encodes CDR1 MNHEY and CDR2 SVGAGI.

The chain links TRBV28 to TRBJ2-7; 8 nucleotides agree with TRBD1. Per the germline V gene, CDR1 is MDHEN and CDR2 is SYDVKM. This CDR3 spans 15 amino acids. The J segment lost 4 bases and the V segment lost 3 bases, leaving 8 bases of the junction unmatched. The DNA for the CDR3 is TGTGCCAGCAGTTTCCCGCAGGGGGCAAAATACGAGCAGTACTTC. It is translated as CASSFPQGAKYEQYF.

A word on this clone: A junction end diverges from the germline sequence, so it may reflect a read error. The chain recombines TRBV27 with TRBJ1-1, with 7 bases matching TRBD1. The CDR3 sequence is 17 residues long. Germline assignment: CDR1 MNHEY and CDR2 SMNVEV (reference sequence). CDR3 sequence reads: CASSLTPTGALKTEAFF. The CDR3 DNA reads TGTGCCAGCAGTTTGACCCCAACAGGGGCCCTGAAAACTGAAGCTTTCTTT.

V and J are TRBV30 and TRBJ2-6; 9 bases agree with TRBD1. Trimming took 4 bases from V and 0 from J; bases not matched to a gene: 7. The germline CDR1 and CDR2 sequences are GTSNPN and SVGIG (reference sequence). This CDR3 has 17 amino acids. The CDR3 nucleotides are TGTGCCTGGACCGGGACAGGGTCATTCTCTGGGGCCAACGTCCTGACTTTC. This gives the protein CAWTGTGSFSGANVLTF.

This clone was detected a few times. V and J are TRBV19 and TRBJ2-7; possibly TRBD2 for D (7 bases). The CDR3 runs to 14 residues. Looked up from germline, CDR1 is LNHDA and CDR2 is SQIVND (reference sequence). Trimming left V 6 bases short and J 5 bases short, with 17 bases between. CDR3 DNA sequence: TGTGCCAGTAGGAGGGAGGGGGAGGTCAACGAGCAGTACTTC. It yields the protein CASRREGEVNEQYF.

The chain uses TRBV6-1 and TRBJ1-3; no definite D call. The CDR3 has 13 amino acids. V was shortened by 3 bases and J by 3 bases, with 6 bases between the two germline ends. Germline CDR1 is MNHNS and CDR2 is SASEGT. The CDR3, as DNA: TGTGCCAGCAGTGAGACATATGGAAACACCATATATTTT. Translation gives CASSETYGNTIYF.

The V gene is TRBV5-4, the J gene TRBJ2-5, with 14 bases matching TRBD2. Germline loops: CDR1 SGHNT, CDR2 YYREEE (reference sequence). CDR3 length: 16 residues. The junction had 3 bases not matched to a gene; V was cut back by 4 bases and J by 1 base. The CDR3 loop is CASSTGTSGGQETQYF. DNA of the CDR3: TGTGCCAGCAGCACCGGGACTAGCGGGGGCCAAGAGACCCAGTACTTC.

The V and J genes are TRBV7-2 and TRBJ1-6; D is undetermined. CDR3 length: 13 residues. Looked up from germline, CDR1 is SGHTA and CDR2 is FQGNSA. V was clipped by 0 bases and J by 8 bases, with 5 bases between them. The CDR3 sequence: CASSLAQDSPLHF. In DNA form, the CDR3 reads TGTGCCAGCAGCTTAGCGCAGGATTCACCCCTCCACTTT.